The text below deals with one T cell receptor beta chain. The antigen remains undetermined. The data were taken from a study of shared clonotypes between healthy human individuals. Background on the study: Ranging from 18 to 49 in age, donors were two women and a few men.

The germline V and J ends were trimmed by 8 bases and 4 bases, with 17 bases remaining between them. The CDR3 covers 15 residues. CDR1 and CDR2 (germline): SNHLY, FYNNEI. Study results and caveats: Non-shared clonotypes had lower generation probabilities than those shared by all four donors.

For every subset, genomic DNA was evenly distributed across several immunoSEQ plates. Sequenced by immunoSEQ multiplex PCR; TCRdb stores in-frame clones only, minus some. The profile shows fewer than 1.8 million clones, approximately 98.5% of them singletons. This clonotype originated in a man aged 25-40 years in good health. The chain combines TRBV2 with TRBJ2-2; maybe TRBD2 (5 bases). Sequencing input: naive CD4+ T cells sorted from blood. Subset defined: CD45RA+ positively selected. The CDR3 DNA sequence: TGTGCCAGCGTGAAGGACGGAGGACCCACCGGGGAGCTGTTTTTT. It yields the protein CASVKDGGPTGELFF.